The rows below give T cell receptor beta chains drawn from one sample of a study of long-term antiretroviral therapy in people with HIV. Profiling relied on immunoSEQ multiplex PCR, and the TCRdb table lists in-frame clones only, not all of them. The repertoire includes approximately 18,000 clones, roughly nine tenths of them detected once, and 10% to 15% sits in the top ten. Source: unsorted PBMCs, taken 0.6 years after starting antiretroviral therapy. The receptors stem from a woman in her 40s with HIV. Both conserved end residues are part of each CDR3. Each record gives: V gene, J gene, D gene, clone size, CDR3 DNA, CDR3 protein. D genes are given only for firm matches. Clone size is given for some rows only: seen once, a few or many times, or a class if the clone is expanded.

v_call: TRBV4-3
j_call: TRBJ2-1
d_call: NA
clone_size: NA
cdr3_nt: TGCGCCAGCAGCCAGGGGGAGGACTACCTCTACAATGAGCAGTTCTTC
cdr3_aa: CASSQGEDYLYNEQFF

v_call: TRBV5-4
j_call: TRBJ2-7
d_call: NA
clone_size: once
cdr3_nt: TGTGCCAGCAGCTTCGCCGGGGCCTACGAGCAGTACTTC
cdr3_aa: CASSFAGAYEQYF

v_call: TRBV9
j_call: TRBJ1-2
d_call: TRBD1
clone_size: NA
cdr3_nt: TGTGCCAGCAGCGTAGACGATACAGGGACAGGGGGCGCGGATGGCTACACCTTC
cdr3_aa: CASSVDDTGTGGADGYTF

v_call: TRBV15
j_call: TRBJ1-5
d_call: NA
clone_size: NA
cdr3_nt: TGTGCCACCAGCATGGGCAGAGTCAATCAGCCCCAGCATTTT
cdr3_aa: CATSMGRVNQPQHF

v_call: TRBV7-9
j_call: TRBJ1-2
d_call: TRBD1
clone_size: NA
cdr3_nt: TGTGCCAGCAGCTCTAACACAGGGGTTAAAACCTTCTATGGCTACACCTTC
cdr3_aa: CASSSNTGVKTFYGYTF

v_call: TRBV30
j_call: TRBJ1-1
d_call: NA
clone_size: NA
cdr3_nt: TGTGCCTGGAGTGGAAAGGGCGGGTTTTCGGGAACTGAAGCTTTCTTT
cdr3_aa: CAWSGKGGFSGTEAFF

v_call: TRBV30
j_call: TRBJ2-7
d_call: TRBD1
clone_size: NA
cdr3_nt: TGTGCCTGGAGCCGAGTCCGTGGGACAGGGCGCGAGCAGTACTTC
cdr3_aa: CAWSRVRGTGREQYF

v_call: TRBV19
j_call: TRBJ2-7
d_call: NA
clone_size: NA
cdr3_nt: TGTGCCAGTAGTATAAAGCTTGGGAGTTATCCGTACTTC
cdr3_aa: CASSIKLGSYPYF

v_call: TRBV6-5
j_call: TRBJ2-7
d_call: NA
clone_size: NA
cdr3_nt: TGTGCCAGCAGCCTGGGGTTATCCGCCGAGCAGTACTTC
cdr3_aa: CASSLGLSAEQYF

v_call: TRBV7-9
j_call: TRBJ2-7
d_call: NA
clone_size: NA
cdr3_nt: TGTGCCAGCCCCTCCTCCGTGTGGCCCTACGAGCAGTACTTC
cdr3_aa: CASPSSVWPYEQYF

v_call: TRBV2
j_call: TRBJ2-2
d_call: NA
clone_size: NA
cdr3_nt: TGTGCCAGCAGTAGGGGGACTTCGAACACCGGGGAGCTGTTTTTT
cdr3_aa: CASSRGTSNTGELFF

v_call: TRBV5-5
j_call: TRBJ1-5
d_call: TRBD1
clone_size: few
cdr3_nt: TGTGCCAGCAGCTTGGAAGGGGGACAGATGCCCCAGCATTTT
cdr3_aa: CASSLEGGQMPQHF

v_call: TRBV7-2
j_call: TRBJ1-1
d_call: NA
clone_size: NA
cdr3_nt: TGTGCCAGCAGCCTTGGGGACCGCCCAGCTGAAGCTTTCTTT
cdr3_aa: CASSLGDRPAEAFF

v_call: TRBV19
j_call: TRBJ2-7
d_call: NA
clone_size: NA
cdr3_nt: TGTGCCAGTAGTGCAGGGGCTTACTCCTACGAGCAGTACTTC
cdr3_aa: CASSAGAYSYEQYF

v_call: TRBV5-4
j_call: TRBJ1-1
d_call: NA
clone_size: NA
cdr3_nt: TGTGCCAGCAGCTTGTTTCAGGGGCTGAACACTGAAGCTTTCTTT
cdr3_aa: CASSLFQGLNTEAFF

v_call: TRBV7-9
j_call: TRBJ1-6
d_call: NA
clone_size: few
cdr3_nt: TGTGCCAGCAGCTCTAGACCGAATAATTCACCCCTCCACTTT
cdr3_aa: CASSSRPNNSPLHF

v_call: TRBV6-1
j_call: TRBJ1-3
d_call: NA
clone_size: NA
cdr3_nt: TGTGCCATCCTCCGGGGACACTCTGGAAACACCATATATTTT
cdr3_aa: CAILRGHSGNTIYF

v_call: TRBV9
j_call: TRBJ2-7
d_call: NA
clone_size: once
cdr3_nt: TGTGCCAGCAGCGCTCGGGATGTAAGCTACGAGCAGTACTTC
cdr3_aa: CASSARDVSYEQYF

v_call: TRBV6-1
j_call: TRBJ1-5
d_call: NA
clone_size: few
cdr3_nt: TGTGCCAGCGGGCGGGGGGAAAGTGGCAATCAGCCCCAGCATTTT
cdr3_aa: CASGRGESGNQPQHF

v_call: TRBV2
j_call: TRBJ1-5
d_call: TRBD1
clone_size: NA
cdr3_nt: TGTGCCAGCAGATTATGGGACAGGGGTAAGCAGCCCCAGCATTTT
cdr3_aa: CASRLWDRGKQPQHF

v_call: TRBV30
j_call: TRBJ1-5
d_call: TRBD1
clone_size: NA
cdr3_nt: TGTGCCTGGAGTTTGGGGACAGGGGGCAGGAGCAATCAGCCCCAGCATTTT
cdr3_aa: CAWSLGTGGRSNQPQHF

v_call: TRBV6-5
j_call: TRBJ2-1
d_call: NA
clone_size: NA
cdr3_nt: TGTGCCCACGGGGAGCCCGGGGCCTACAATGAGCAGTTCTTC
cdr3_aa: CAHGEPGAYNEQFF

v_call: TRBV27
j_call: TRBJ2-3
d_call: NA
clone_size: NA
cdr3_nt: TGTGCCAGCAGTTTATGGGCGGGACTCACAGATACGCAGTATTTT
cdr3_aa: CASSLWAGLTDTQYF

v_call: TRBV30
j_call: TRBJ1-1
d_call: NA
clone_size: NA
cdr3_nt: TGTGCCTGGAGTGTACTATTAAAGGCGAACACTGAAGCTTTCTTT
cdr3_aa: CAWSVLLKANTEAFF

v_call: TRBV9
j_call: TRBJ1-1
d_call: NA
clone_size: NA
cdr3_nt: TGTGCCAGCAGCGCGGGACTGGAAAACACTGAAGCTTTCTTT
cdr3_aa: CASSAGLENTEAFF